This T cell receptor beta chain was sequenced for a study of T cell repertoires in cytomegalovirus infection. Background on the study: Newly reported HLA-C-restricted and thoroughly characterized HLA-B-restricted CMV epitopes were employed. The study's findings and limits: Dominant in the ex vivo response were TCR beta clonotypes restricted by HLA-C and specific for CMV.

About this clonotype: The antigen remains undetermined.

Each CDR3 protein is one row after TCRdb ran MiXCR on the reads. The repertoire has hundreds of thousands of distinct CDR3 sequences, around 31% of them found once; the top ten carry roughly 18%. Looked up from germline, CDR1 is SQVTM and CDR2 is ANQGSEA. With 4 bases removed from V and 1 base from J, the gap between germline ends came to 10 bases. There are 13 residues in the CDR3. V usage is TRBV29-1 and J usage is TRBJ1-1, with D uncertain. This clonotype was sampled from a human donor in good health (CMV status not recorded). Some clones in this sample may be carry-over from other donors' samples. Sequenced here: cultured PBMCs, sampled from culture after CMV antigen stimulation. CDR3 bases: TGCAGCGTTGTAGATTTAAAGAACACTGAAGCTTTCTTT. It yields the protein CSVVDLKNTEAFF.